The T cell receptor beta chain under discussion was sequenced for a study of shared clonotypes between healthy human individuals. Study-wide context: A couple of women and three men aged 18 to 49 served as donors.

Sequencing was performed with immunoSEQ multiplex PCR; in TCRdb, only in-frame clones are kept and a portion is missing. The data show about 500,000 clones, about 74% seen once. All donors were healthy HIV-negative adults lacking recent acute infections or vaccinations. The germline V gene has CDR1 KGHSH and CDR2 LQKENI. V lost 4 bases and J lost 3; bases outside the gene matches: 5. This CDR3 contains 16 residues. The chain has TRBV18 and TRBJ2-3; TRBD1 aligns across 12 bases. The sequenced material came from PBMCs. The sequence was obtained from a woman in her forties in good health. Some clones in this sample may be carry-over from other donors' samples. The CDR3 nucleotides are TGTGCCAGCTCACGCGGGACAGGGGGCCTGACAGATACGCAGTATTTT. Protein: CASSRGTGGLTDTQYF.